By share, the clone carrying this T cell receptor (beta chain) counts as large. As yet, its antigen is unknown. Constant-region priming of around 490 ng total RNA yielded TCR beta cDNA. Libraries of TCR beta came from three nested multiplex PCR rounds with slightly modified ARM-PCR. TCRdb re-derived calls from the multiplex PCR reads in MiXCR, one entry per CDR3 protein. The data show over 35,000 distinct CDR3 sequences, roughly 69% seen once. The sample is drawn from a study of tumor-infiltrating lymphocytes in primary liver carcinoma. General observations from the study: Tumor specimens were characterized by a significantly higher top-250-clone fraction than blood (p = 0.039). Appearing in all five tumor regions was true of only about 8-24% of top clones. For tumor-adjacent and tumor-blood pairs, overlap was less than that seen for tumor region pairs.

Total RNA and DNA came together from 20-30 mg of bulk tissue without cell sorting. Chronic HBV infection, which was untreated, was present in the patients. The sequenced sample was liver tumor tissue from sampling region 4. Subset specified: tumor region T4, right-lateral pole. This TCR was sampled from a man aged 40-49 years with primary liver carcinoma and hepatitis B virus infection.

The CDR3 DNA reads TGTGCCACTCGACAGGGGGTGACTTCCTACGAGCAGTACTTC. Translation gives CATRQGVTSYEQYF. This chain uses TRBV11-3 with TRBJ2-7; the match to TRBD1 covers 9 bases. Germline V gene data show CDR1 as SGHNT and CDR2 as YENEEA. CDR3 length equals 14 residues. Trimming removed 10 bases from V and 1 base from J; junction bases left unmatched: 8.